This TCR beta chain was captured by sequencing in a study of shared clonotypes between healthy human individuals. Overall study: Donors, aged 18 to 49, were a couple of women and three men.

In the case of this clone: The antigen is not known.

Study-wide points: Donors were few, which limited the genetic and exposure-history diversity represented.

The CDR3 extends over 16 amino acids. From germline, CDR1 is SGHRS and CDR2 YFSETQ. V lost 4 bases to trimming and J lost 1 base; unmatched junction nucleotides: 8. Sequenced by immunoSEQ multiplex PCR; TCRdb stores in-frame clones only, minus some. The sample carries 450,000 to 650,000 clones, just over 75% recorded once. This receptor was obtained from a woman aged 40 to 50 in good health. Some clones in this sample may be carry-over from other donors' samples. The specimen sequenced was PBMCs. The chain carries TRBV5-1 and TRBJ2-5; 9 bases are a match to TRBD2. CDR3 nucleotides: TGCGCCAGCAGCAAGGGCGGGAGGGCCGCCCAAGAGACCCAGTACTTC. Protein product: CASSKGGRAAQETQYF.